This is a list of T cell receptor beta chains from one sample in a study of PD-1 blockade in mismatch repair-deficient tumors. Some clones are missing from TCRdb's copy, which holds only in-frame ones; the method was immunoSEQ multiplex PCR. The sample lists roughly 40,000 clones, around 83% seen once, with roughly 3.5% in the top ten. The sequences come from peripheral blood, collected 76 weeks after starting pembrolizumab. Receptors were obtained from an adult with mismatch repair-deficient cancer. Each CDR3 is given with its conserved first and last residue. The D gene is left open where the match is weak. A clone size is listed for some rows: how often the clone was seen (once, few, many), or a class if it is expanded.

clone_size j_call v_call d_call cdr3_aa cdr3_nt
few TRBJ1-2 TRBV28 - CASSLAGAGGYTF TGTGCCAGCAGCCTCGCGGGGGCGGGCGGCTACACCTTC
- TRBJ2-7 TRBV5-1 - CASSLGISYEQYF TGCGCCAGCAGCTTAGGAATCTCCTACGAGCAGTACTTC
- TRBJ1-1 TRBV7-9 - CASSWWDEDTEAFF TGTGCCAGCAGCTGGTGGGACGAGGACACTGAAGCTTTCTTT
- TRBJ2-2 TRBV5-1 - CASSLGRATGELFF TGCGCCAGCAGCTTGGGCAGGGCGACCGGGGAGCTGTTTTTT
- TRBJ2-7 TRBV19 TRBD1 CASSSGQDYEQYF TGTGCCAGTAGTTCGGGACAGGACTACGAGCAGTACTTC
- TRBJ2-1 TRBV2 - CAWPGVGNEQFF TGTGCCTGGCCAGGTGTTGGAAATGAGCAGTTCTTC
- TRBJ1-2 TRBV19 - CASARPTGTNYGYTF TGTGCCAGCGCCCGGCCGACAGGAACTAACTATGGCTACACCTTC
- TRBJ1-1 TRBV11-3 - CASSLARGGTEAFF TGTGCCAGCAGCTTAGCGCGGGGTGGCACTGAAGCTTTCTTT
once TRBJ2-1 TRBV30 TRBD1 CAWSFQGASYNEQFF TGTGCCTGGAGTTTCCAGGGGGCATCTTACAATGAGCAGTTCTTC
- TRBJ2-3 TRBV29-1 TRBD2 CSVSGTSGDYTDTQYF TGCAGCGTTTCCGGGACTAGCGGGGACTACACAGATACGCAGTATTTT
once TRBJ2-1 TRBV9 - CASSLQGGSYNEQFF TGTGCCAGCAGCCTCCAAGGCGGCTCCTACAATGAGCAGTTCTTC
- TRBJ1-1 TRBV7-8 - CASSRGQSGGTAKNTEAFF TGTGCCAGCAGCCGCGGTCAGTCAGGAGGGACCGCAAAGAACACTGAAGCTTTCTTT
- TRBJ2-3 TRBV11-3 - CASSLRVGGGTDTQYF TGTGCCAGCAGCTTACGGGTAGGAGGTGGCACAGATACGCAGTATTTT
- TRBJ2-3 TRBV9 - CASSVEGSTDTQYF TGTGCCAGCAGCGTAGAGGGAAGCACAGATACGCAGTATTTT
- TRBJ2-3 TRBV30 - CAWSVGGIGFADTQYF TGTGCCTGGAGTGTAGGAGGGATTGGGTTTGCAGATACGCAGTATTTT
- TRBJ2-5 TRBV4-2 TRBD2 CASSQDTSGRSTQETQYF TGTGCCAGCAGCCAAGATACTAGCGGGAGATCAACTCAAGAGACCCAGTACTTC
few TRBJ1-1 TRBV7-3 - CASSFFKNTEAFF TGTGCCAGCAGCTTCTTTAAGAACACTGAAGCTTTCTTT
- TRBJ2-3 TRBV11-2 TRBD1 CASSTGPGQGTDTQYF TGTGCCAGCAGCACCGGCCCGGGACAGGGCACAGATACGCAGTATTTT
- TRBJ2-2 TRBV18 - CASSPDRNTGELFF TGTGCCAGCTCACCGGATAGGAACACCGGGGAGCTGTTTTTT
- TRBJ2-1 TRBV15 - CATSRDQDSRYNEQFF TGTGCCACCAGCAGAGACCAGGACAGTAGATACAATGAGCAGTTCTTC
- TRBJ2-1 TRBV9 - CASSVGRSNEQFF TGTGCCAGCAGCGTAGGAAGGAGCAATGAGCAGTTCTTC
- TRBJ2-2 TRBV9 - CASSVGVAANTGELFF TGTGCCAGCAGCGTAGGTGTAGCGGCGAACACCGGGGAGCTGTTTTTT
- TRBJ2-7 TRBV19 TRBD1 CASSISQGQTYEQYF TGTGCCAGTAGTATCTCACAGGGGCAGACCTACGAGCAGTACTTC
- TRBJ2-7 TRBV6-1 - CASSERRWNEQYF TGTGCCAGCAGTGAAAGGCGGTGGAACGAGCAGTACTTC
- TRBJ2-6 TRBV11-3 - CASSLDKGAPGANVLTF TGTGCCAGCAGCTTAGATAAAGGAGCACCTGGGGCCAACGTCCTGACTTTC
- TRBJ2-7 TRBV14 TRBD1 CASSKPGQGGYEQYF TGTGCCAGCAGCAAACCCGGACAGGGAGGATACGAGCAGTACTTC
- TRBJ2-7 TRBV5-1 - CASSFLSGPSSYEQYF TGCGCCAGCAGCTTCCTCAGCGGTCCTAGCTCCTACGAGCAGTACTTC
once TRBJ1-4 TRBV5-1 - CASSPSGNEKLFF TGCGCCAGCAGCCCCTCGGGAAATGAAAAACTGTTTTTT
few TRBJ2-1 TRBV21-1 - CASSKAGPYNEQFF TGTGCCAGCAGCAAAGCGGGACCTTACAATGAGCAGTTCTTC
few TRBJ1-1 TRBV11-3 - CASSPFGQGIEAFF TGTGCCAGCAGCCCGTTCGGGCAGGGGATTGAAGCTTTCTTT
- TRBJ2-7 TRBV28 - CASSFSPQGRAYEQYF TGTGCCAGCAGTTTCTCCCCCCAGGGGAGGGCCTACGAGCAGTACTTC
once TRBJ1-5 TRBV5-4 - CASSSFTDGSNQPQHF TGTGCCAGCAGCTCCTTTACTGACGGAAGCAATCAGCCCCAGCATTTT
- TRBJ1-2 TRBV30 - CAWSRGQGYGYTF TGTGCCTGGAGCCGCGGGCAAGGCTATGGCTACACCTTC
- TRBJ2-7 TRBV27 TRBD2 CASSSPSGSVGEQYF TGTGCCAGCAGTTCACCTAGCGGGAGTGTGGGCGAGCAGTACTTC
- TRBJ2-7 TRBV6-1 TRBD2 CASSARSLAGVEQYF TGTGCCAGCAGTGCCCGTAGTCTAGCGGGAGTTGAGCAGTACTTC
- TRBJ1-1 TRBV4-3 - CASSLTTGHPEAFF TGCGCCAGCAGCCTTACAACAGGGCACCCTGAAGCTTTCTTT
- TRBJ1-4 TRBV23-1 - CASRQQDANEKLFF TGCGCCAGCAGACAACAGGACGCTAATGAAAAACTGTTTTTT
- TRBJ1-2 TRBV5-1 TRBD1 CASSPGTGGYYGYTF TGCGCCAGCAGCCCTGGGACAGGGGGATACTATGGCTACACCTTC
- TRBJ2-2 TRBV9 TRBD1 CASSVWDRLTGELFF TGTGCCAGCAGCGTTTGGGACAGACTCACCGGGGAGCTGTTTTTT
- TRBJ2-7 TRBV5-8 - CASSQVRQKQYF TGTGCCAGCAGCCAGGTCCGACAGAAGCAGTACTTC
- TRBJ2-7 TRBV20-1 TRBD1 CSARTGGEQYF TGCAGTGCTAGAACAGGGGGCGAGCAGTACTTC
- TRBJ2-7 TRBV7-2 - CASSLGGGRSYEQYF TGTGCCAGCAGCTTAGGAGGTGGGAGGTCCTACGAGCAGTACTTC
once TRBJ2-7 TRBV19 TRBD2 CASSPGLAGSLYSYEQYF TGTGCCAGTAGTCCGGGACTAGCGGGTTCCCTTTACTCCTACGAGCAGTACTTC
- TRBJ2-1 TRBV19 TRBD2 CASNPGTSGFYNEQFF TGTGCCAGTAACCCCGGGACTAGCGGCTTCTACAATGAGCAGTTCTTC
- TRBJ1-4 TRBV6-1 TRBD1 CASSEQTGGNEKLFF TGTGCCAGCAGTGAACAAACAGGGGGGAATGAAAAACTGTTTTTT
- TRBJ2-5 TRBV6-6 - CASSPGGYETQYF TGTGCCAGCAGTCCAGGCGGGTATGAGACCCAGTACTTC
- TRBJ2-5 TRBV2 - CASRWGLETQYF TGTGCCAGCCGTTGGGGGCTTGAGACCCAGTACTTC
once TRBJ1-2 TRBV30 - CAWSVNRANYGYTF TGTGCCTGGAGTGTTAATAGAGCTAACTATGGCTACACCTTC
- TRBJ2-7 TRBV23-1 TRBD2 CARSPGGTSSYEQYF TGCGCCAGGAGTCCCGGCGGGACTAGCTCCTACGAGCAGTACTTC
once TRBJ2-1 TRBV7-3 TRBD2 CASNIAGGPFNEQFF TGTGCCAGCAACATAGCGGGAGGGCCTTTCAATGAGCAGTTCTTC
- TRBJ2-1 TRBV4-1 - CASSQEGFGSSYNEQFF TGCGCCAGCAGCCAAGAAGGCTTCGGTAGCTCCTACAATGAGCAGTTCTTC
- TRBJ2-1 TRBV9 TRBD2 CASSGTSGSYNEQFF TGTGCCAGCAGCGGAACTAGCGGCTCCTACAATGAGCAGTTCTTC
- TRBJ1-2 TRBV5-6 TRBD1 CASTLTGEYYGYTF TGTGCCAGCACCCTGACAGGGGAGTACTATGGCTACACCTTC
once TRBJ2-7 TRBV19 - CASSLGAGAYEQYF TGTGCCAGTAGTCTCGGCGCAGGGGCCTACGAGCAGTACTTC
- TRBJ1-3 TRBV11-3 - CASSPVSDGAIYF TGTGCCAGCAGCCCCGTCAGCGATGGGGCCATATATTTT
once TRBJ2-3 TRBV19 TRBD1 CASSADRGDTQYF TGTGCCAGTAGTGCCGACAGGGGGGATACGCAGTATTTT
- TRBJ2-3 TRBV9 - CASSVDSVSTDTQYF TGTGCCAGCAGCGTAGATTCTGTTTCCACAGATACGCAGTATTTT
- TRBJ1-4 TRBV19 - CASSIQAQTNEKLFF TGTGCCAGTAGTATACAGGCCCAAACTAATGAAAAACTGTTTTTT